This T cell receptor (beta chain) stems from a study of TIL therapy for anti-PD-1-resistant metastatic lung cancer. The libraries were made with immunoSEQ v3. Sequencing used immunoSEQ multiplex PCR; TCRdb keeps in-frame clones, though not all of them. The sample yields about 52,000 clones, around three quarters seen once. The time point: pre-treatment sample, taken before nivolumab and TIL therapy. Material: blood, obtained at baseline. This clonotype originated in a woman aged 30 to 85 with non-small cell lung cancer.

This CDR3 is CASSLDLETQYF. CDR3 coding DNA: TGTGCCAGCAGCCTTGATTTGGAGACCCAGTACTTC. This chain joins TRBV7-9 and TRBJ2-5; no clear D gene. The germline V gene encodes CDR1 SEHNR and CDR2 FQNEAQ (reference sequence). CDR3 length: 12 amino acids. V gave up 5 bases and J gave up 5 bases, with 9 bases separating them.